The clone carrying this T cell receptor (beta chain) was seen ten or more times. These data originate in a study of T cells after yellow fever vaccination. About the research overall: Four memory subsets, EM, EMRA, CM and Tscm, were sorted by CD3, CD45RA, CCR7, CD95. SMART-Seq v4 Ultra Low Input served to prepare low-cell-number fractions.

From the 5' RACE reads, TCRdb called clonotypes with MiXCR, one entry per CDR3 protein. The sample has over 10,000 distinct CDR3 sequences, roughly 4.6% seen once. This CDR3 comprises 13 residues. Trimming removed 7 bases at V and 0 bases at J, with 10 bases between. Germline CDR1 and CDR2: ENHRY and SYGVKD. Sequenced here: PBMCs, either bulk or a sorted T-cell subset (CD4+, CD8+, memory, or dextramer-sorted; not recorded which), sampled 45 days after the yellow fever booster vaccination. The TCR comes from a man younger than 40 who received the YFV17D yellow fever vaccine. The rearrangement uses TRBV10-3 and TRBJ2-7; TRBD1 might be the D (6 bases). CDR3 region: CAIMDSSSYEQYF. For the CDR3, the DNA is TGTGCCATCATGGACAGCAGCTCCTACGAGCAGTACTTC.